This T cell receptor beta chain was sequenced in a study of identical twins. Germline values: CDR1 MNHEY, CDR2 SMNVEV (reference sequence). Trimming took 4 bases from V and 8 from J; bases not matched to a gene: 8. The CDR3 extends over 15 amino acids. Each CDR3 protein gets one entry after TCRdb re-called the 5' RACE reads with MiXCR. The data contain about 220,000 distinct CDR3 sequences, 6.5% of them seen just once; the ten biggest clones take up about 14%. This clonotype has just a few counts. These data were also reused for a study on T cells expressing NK-cell markers.

The receptor was derived from a woman aged 18-35 years in good health. The sequenced material came from CD8+ T cells sorted from blood. This rearrangement joins TRBV27 to TRBJ1-2; 12 bases align to TRBD1. Here the CDR3 reads CASSSPGQGAGGYTF. CDR3 in DNA: TGTGCCAGCAGTTCGCCGGGACAGGGGGCTGGCGGCTACACCTTC.